This entry lists 20 T cell receptor beta chains sequenced from one sample in a study of cytomegalovirus exposure and HLA in healthy donors. The PCR ran on 60 Vbeta and 13 Jbeta primers. Profiling relied on immunoSEQ multiplex PCR, and the TCRdb table lists in-frame clones only, not all of them. The sample shows 65,000 to 85,000 clones, and over 1.5% sits with its ten largest clones. Sequenced material: PBMCs. The source of these receptors is a young woman in good health and CMV-seronegative.

This sequence joins TRBV5-4 and TRBJ2-7; 12 bases line up with TRBD2. Trimming took 4 bases from V and 4 from J; bases not matched to a gene: 15. This CDR3 comprises 18 residues. Per the germline V gene, CDR1 is SGHNT and CDR2 is YYREEE (reference sequence). Here the CDR3 DNA reads TGTGCCAGCAGCGGTACAACAAGCTGGACTAGCGGGGAATACGAGCAGTACTTC. This sequence encodes CASSGTTSWTSGEYEQYF. The variable domain in full, with the rest retrieved from reference TRBV5-4 and TRBJ2-7, is ETGVTQSPTHLIKTRGQQVTLRCSSQSGHNTVSWYQQALGQGPQFIFQYYREEENGRGNFPPRFSGLQFPNYSSELNVNALELDDSALYLCASSGTTSWTSGEYEQYFGPGTRLTVT.

The genes are TRBV30 and TRBJ1-1, with D possibly matching TRBD1 (5 bases). The ends were cut back, 2 bases at V and 8 bases at J, with 12 bases in the middle. The germline gives CDR1 GTSNPN, CDR2 SVGIG (reference sequence). There are 12 residues in the CDR3. The DNA of the CDR3 is TGTGCCTGGAGTCTAGGAGGGGTCGAAGCTTTCTTT. Translation: CAWSLGGVEAFF.

CDR3 coding DNA: TGTGCCACCTTAGCGGGAGGGGGCCACGAGCAGTACTTC. This codes for CATLAGGGHEQYF. The rearrangement links TRBV28 to TRBJ2-7; 11 bases map to TRBD2. CDR1 is MDHEN, CDR2 SYDVKM, per germline. The CDR3 consists of 13 residues. V lost 10 bases, J lost 5 bases, and 7 bases stayed unmatched.

V usage is TRBV7-9 and J usage is TRBJ2-7; 14 bases fit TRBD2. There are 18 residues in the CDR3. The J segment lost 2 bases and the V segment lost 5 bases, leaving 11 bases of the junction unmatched. Germline V CDR1 and CDR2: SEHNR, FQNEAQ (reference sequence). DNA of the CDR3: TGTGCCAGCAGCCACGGACTAGCGGGAGGCACTTACCCCTACGAGCAGTACTTC. Translated: CASSHGLAGGTYPYEQYF.

V and J are TRBV7-2 and TRBJ1-1; D remains unclear. The CDR3 consists of 13 residues. Trimming left V 2 bases short and J 1 base short, with 5 bases between. The V gene's germline CDR1 is SGHTA and CDR2 FQGNSA. The CDR3 DNA reads TGTGCCAGCAGCTTACAGGAGAACACTGAAGCTTTCTTT. The encoded protein is CASSLQENTEAFF.

The chain uses TRBV7-9 and TRBJ2-5; TRBD1 matches 7 bases. Germline assignment: CDR1 SEHNR and CDR2 FQNEAQ (reference sequence). Trimming removed 1 base from V and 2 bases from J; junction bases left unmatched: 13. There are 18 residues in the CDR3. CDR3 nucleotides: TGTGCCAGCAGCTTAGGACTGGGCAGGGGGAGATTTCAAGAGACCCAGTACTTC. Amino acids: CASSLGLGRGRFQETQYF.

About this clone itself: At one of its ends the junction is not consistent with the germline gene, which may arise from a read error. This rearrangement joins TRBV7-7 to TRBJ2-2; 9 bases agree with TRBD1. CDR1 is SSHAT, CDR2 FNYEAQ, per germline (reference sequence). This CDR3 has 15 residues. The CDR3 reads CASSSGQGVTGELFF. CDR3 coding DNA: TGTGCTAGCAGCTCGGGACAGGGAGTGACCGGGGAGCTGTTTTTT. Drawing the rest from reference TRBV7-7 and TRBJ2-2, the complete variable domain is GAGVSQSPRYKVTKRGQDVTLRCDPISSHATLYWYQQALGQGPEFLTYFNYEAQPDKSGLPSDRFSAERPEGSISTLTIQRTEQRDSAMYRCASSSGQGVTGELFFGEGSRLTVL.

The rearrangement uses TRBV27 and TRBJ2-1, with D unclear. The CDR3 sequence is 13 residues long. Germline CDR1 MNHEY, CDR2 SMNVEV (reference sequence). V lost 3 bases to trimming and J lost 3 bases, with 6 bases between them. This CDR3 reads CASSFDNYNEQFF. In DNA, the CDR3 is TGTGCCAGCAGTTTCGACAACTACAATGAGCAGTTCTTC.

The V call is TRBV7-2, the J call TRBJ2-5; possibly TRBD1 for D (5 bases). The V gene's germline CDR1 is SGHTA and CDR2 FQGNSA. The V and J ends lost 5 bases and 9 bases respectively, with 10 bases between them. The CDR3 covers 11 residues. The CDR3: CASSPQGAQYF. CDR3 bases: TGTGCCAGCAGCCCCCAAGGGGCCCAGTACTTC.

V usage is TRBV7-2 and J usage is TRBJ2-7, with 9 bases fitting TRBD1. Germline trimming cut 5 bases from V and 3 bases from J; bases unmatched to any gene: 8. This CDR3 comprises 15 residues. The germline gives CDR1 SGHTA, CDR2 FQGNSA. For the CDR3, the DNA is TGTGCCAGCAGCGTTTCCGGGACAGGGATCTACGAGCAGTACTTC. Protein: CASSVSGTGIYEQYF.

The chain is built from TRBV7-9 and TRBJ1-3; TRBD1 is a possible D gene (6 bases). Trimming took 5 bases from V and 3 from J, leaving 11 bases between them. The CDR3 covers 14 residues. Germline V CDR1 and CDR2: SEHNR, FQNEAQ (reference sequence). The CDR3, as DNA: TGTGCCAGCAGCCGCACAGGGTTTGGAAACACCATATATTTT. Protein: CASSRTGFGNTIYF.

The chain has TRBV28 and TRBJ1-2; TRBD1 agrees at 8 bases. Unmatched junction bases numbered 14, after V lost 6 bases and J lost 8 bases. The CDR3 has 15 residues. Germline values: CDR1 MDHEN, CDR2 SYDVKM. The CDR3, as DNA: TGTGCCAGCAGCCTAGGGCGGACAGGGCGTGAGGGCTACACCTTC. This encodes CASSLGRTGREGYTF.

This rearrangement joins TRBV5-1 to TRBJ2-7, with TRBD2 identical over 16 bases. V was clipped by 4 bases and J by 2 bases; unmatched bases: 3. Looked up from germline, CDR1 is SGHRS and CDR2 is YFSETQ. The CDR3 is made up of 16 amino acids. The CDR3 sequence is CASSTGTSGGAYEQYF. CDR3 bases: TGCGCCAGCAGCACCGGGACTAGCGGGGGGGCCTACGAGCAGTACTTC.

J is TRBJ1-1 and V is TRBV7-3; 7 bases match TRBD1. Germline lookup yields CDR1 SGHTA and CDR2 FQGTGA. Trimming removed 10 bases from V and 0 bases from J; junction bases left unmatched: 17. The CDR3 length is 17 residues. CDR3 DNA: TGTGCCACACGCGCCGGGACAGTAACCTATATGAACACTGAAGCTTTCTTT. It specifies CATRAGTVTYMNTEAFF.

V usage is TRBV4-1 and J usage is TRBJ2-1; 14 bases align to TRBD2. CDR1 and CDR2 from the germline V gene are MGHRA and YSYEKL. The CDR3 totals 16 residues. V was pared by 2 bases and J by 6 bases, with 3 bases of the junction left unmatched. The DNA for the CDR3 is TGCGCCAGCAGCCAACCGACTAGCGGGAGGGGCAATGAGCAGTTCTTC. It specifies CASSQPTSGRGNEQFF.

V gene TRBV6-5 combines with J gene TRBJ1-6, with TRBD1 matching 9 bases. CDR3 length: 16 residues. V shed 0 bases, J shed 7 bases, and the junction held 4 bases outside the gene matches. Germline loops: CDR1 MNHEY, CDR2 SVGAGI. CDR3 coding DNA: TGTGCCAGCAGTTACTCTACCGGGACAGGGAATTCACCCCTCCACTTT. Protein product: CASSYSTGTGNSPLHF.

The rearrangement uses TRBV5-5 and TRBJ2-2, with 9 positions matching TRBD1. The CDR3 contains 17 residues. J gave up 3 bases and V 4 bases, and 10 bases lay outside the gene matches. CDR1 is SGHKS and CDR2 is YYEKEE in the germline V gene (reference sequence). In DNA form, the CDR3 reads TGTGCCAGCAGCAAGCTCCCGGGACAGGGATACACCGGGGAGCTGTTTTTT. It is translated as CASSKLPGQGYTGELFF. The entire variable domain, with the rest obtained from reference TRBV5-5 and TRBJ2-2, is as follows: DAGVTQSPTHLIKTRGQQVTLRCSPISGHKSVSWYQQVLGQGPQFIFQYYEKEERGRGNFPDRFSARQFPNYSSELNVNALLLGDSALYLCASSKLPGQGYTGELFFGEGSRLTVL.

This chain connects TRBV2 to TRBJ1-6; 9 nucleotides agree with TRBD1. Germline lookup yields CDR1 SNHLY and CDR2 FYNNEI. V was clipped by 8 bases and J by 8 bases; unmatched bases: 10. The CDR3 totals 15 residues. The CDR3 sequence is CASLVRDRDDSPLHF. As DNA, the CDR3 is TGTGCCAGCTTAGTCCGGGACAGGGATGATTCACCCCTCCACTTT.

This chain joins TRBV6-6 and TRBJ2-2; maybe TRBD2 (7 bases). The CDR3 is 13 amino acids. CDR1 and CDR2 (germline): MNHNY, SVGAGI (reference sequence). The ends were cut back, 7 bases at V and 9 bases at J, with 15 bases in the middle. The CDR3 is CASNGGRTRELFF. In nucleotides, the CDR3 is TGTGCCAGCAACGGGGGGCGTACCAGGGAGCTGTTTTTT.

The chain joins TRBV10-3 to TRBJ2-2, with D possibly matching TRBD2 (5 bases). Germline V gene data show CDR1 as ENHRY and CDR2 as SYGVKD. V lost 2 bases, J lost 3 bases, and 7 bases lay in between. The CDR3 has 14 residues. This CDR3 reads CAISEVGDTGELFF. The CDR3 DNA reads TGTGCCATCAGTGAGGTGGGAGACACCGGGGAGCTGTTTTTT.